These 24 T cell receptor beta chains share one sample of origin, sequenced in a study of blood T cell repertoires in COVID-19. TCRdb's table, derived via immunoSEQ multiplex PCR, lists solely in-frame clones and lacks some. The sample holds about 140,000 clones, about 87% seen once. Sequencing was carried out using peripheral blood. Receptors originate from a man aged 55 to 70 with active or convalescent COVID-19.

This chain connects TRBV2 to TRBJ2-7; 7 nucleotides line up with TRBD2. The CDR3 loop spans 13 amino acids. CDR1 and CDR2 from the germline V gene are SNHLY and FYNNEI. The junction had 5 bases not matched to a gene; V was cut back by 6 bases and J by 3 bases. The CDR3 DNA reads TGTGCCAGCAGCCCCGGGACTATCTACGAGCAGTACTTC. This codes for CASSPGTIYEQYF.

The chain is built from TRBV6-5 and TRBJ2-1; 13 bases are a match to TRBD2. J gave up 8 bases and V 6 bases, and 7 bases lay outside the gene matches. The CDR3 is 15 residues long. Germline-derived CDR1 and CDR2 are MNHEY and SVGAGI. CDR3 in amino acids: CASRTTSGRAYEQFF. CDR3 DNA: TGTGCCAGCAGGACAACTAGCGGGAGGGCCTATGAGCAGTTCTTC.

This clone showed up just a few times. The chain is built from TRBV6-1 and TRBJ1-5; D might be TRBD1 (5 bases). V gave up 2 bases and J gave up 4 bases, with 12 bases separating them. This CDR3 spans 15 amino acids. Per germline, CDR1 MNHNS and CDR2 SASEGT. For the CDR3, the DNA is TGTGCCAGCAGTGAATCTCCAGGACATAATCAGCCCCAGCATTTT. This translates into CASSESPGHNQPQHF.

The chain recombines TRBV11-2 with TRBJ2-5; 7 nucleotides line up with TRBD1. CDR3 length: 16 amino acids. The junction had 9 bases not matched to a gene; V was cut back by 1 base and J by 4 bases. CDR1 SGHAT and CDR2 FQNNGV come from the germline V gene. As DNA, the CDR3 is TGTGCCAGCAGCTTAGGGGCCAGGGGGAGAGGAGAGACCCAGTACTTC. It translates to CASSLGARGRGETQYF.

The sample holds a few counts of this clone. The chain has TRBV6-5 and TRBJ1-5, with unresolved D. V lost 7 bases and J lost 0, with 13 bases in between. The CDR3 contains 15 residues. Germline lookup yields CDR1 MNHEY and CDR2 SVGAGI. This chain's CDR3 is CASKTSGDSNQPQHF. CDR3 nucleotide sequence: TGTGCCAGCAAAACCTCGGGAGATAGCAATCAGCCCCAGCATTTT.

The chain couples TRBV9 to TRBJ2-1, with 10 bases fitting TRBD1. Looked up from germline, CDR1 is SGDLS and CDR2 is YYNGEE. V lost 4 bases, J lost 5 bases, and 6 bases stayed unmatched. The CDR3 length is 15 residues. DNA for the CDR3: TGTGCCAGCAGCCCTGGGACAGGGGTAAACAATGAGCAGTTCTTC. This sequence encodes CASSPGTGVNNEQFF.

The CDR3 region is CASSVDRGVGDEKLFF. For the CDR3, the DNA is TGTGCCAGCAGCGTCGACCGGGGGGTAGGGGATGAAAAACTGTTTTTT. The chain is built from TRBV9 and TRBJ1-4, with D perhaps matching TRBD1 (5 bases). The germline CDR1 and CDR2 sequences are SGDLS and YYNGEE. This CDR3 comprises 16 residues. Between the trimmed V and J ends, which lost 2 bases and 6 bases, there was a span of 17 bases.

Here the CDR3 DNA reads TGTGCCAGCAGTTTCGCGGGGAGCGATGAGCAGTTCTTC. Protein product: CASSFAGSDEQFF. The chain employs TRBV12-3 or TRBV12-4 and TRBJ2-1; possible D gene TRBD2, 6 bases. V was cut by 3 bases and J by 8 bases, with 11 bases left in between. CDR3 length: 13 amino acids.

This clone has ten or more counts. The chain is built from TRBV6-6 and TRBJ2-1; D gene ambiguous. The length of the CDR3 is 12 residues. V lost 6 bases to trimming and J lost 4 bases, with 7 bases between them. CDR1 MNHNY and CDR2 SVGAGI come from the germline V gene (reference sequence). This chain's CDR3 is CASSPMYNEQFF. CDR3 in DNA: TGTGCCAGCAGCCCCATGTACAATGAGCAGTTCTTC.

The chain combines TRBV18 with TRBJ1-2; maybe TRBD1 (6 bases). Germline loops: CDR1 KGHSH, CDR2 LQKENI. The CDR3 runs 15 residues. V lost 0 bases and J lost 5, with 13 bases in between. The CDR3 protein is CASSPPGGRGYGYTF. As DNA, the CDR3 is TGTGCCAGCTCACCACCGGGGGGGCGAGGGTATGGCTACACCTTC. Full variable domain (rest looked up from reference TRBV18 and TRBJ1-2): NAGVMQNPRHLVRRRGQEARLRCSPMKGHSHVYWYRQLPEEGLKFMVYLQKENIIDESGMPKERFSAEFPKEGPSILRIQQVVRGDSAAYFCASSPPGGRGYGYTFGSGTRLTVV.

Concerning this clone: At the DNA level, this CDR3 is encoded by other sequences in the same sample as well. This chain connects TRBV5-1 to TRBJ2-1; D is unclear. CDR3 length equals 15 residues. Trimming took off 0 bases at V and 1 base at J, with 8 bases between the two ends. In germline, CDR1 is SGHRS, CDR2 YFSETQ. CDR3 sequence (DNA): TGCGCCAGCAGCTTGGCCGCTAGTTCCTACAATGAGCAGTTCTTC. This encodes CASSLAASSYNEQFF.

The V and J genes are TRBV7-2 and TRBJ1-6; D is unclear. V lost 5 bases and J lost 6, with 20 bases in between. This CDR3 is 17 amino acids long. From germline, CDR1 is SGHTA and CDR2 FQGNSA. CDR3 protein: CASSPRVFQAVNSPLHF. The CDR3 DNA is TGTGCCAGCAGCCCGCGGGTTTTCCAAGCCGTTAATTCACCCCTCCACTTT.

V gene TRBV29-1 combines with J gene TRBJ2-1; D might be TRBD1 (5 bases). The ends were cut back, 4 bases at V and 0 bases at J, with 16 bases in the middle. This CDR3 spans 16 amino acids. The germline V gene has CDR1 SQVTM and CDR2 ANQGSEA. The CDR3 sequence is CSVAGAQRSSYNEQFF. The CDR3, as DNA: TGCAGCGTTGCTGGGGCCCAACGGAGCTCCTACAATGAGCAGTTCTTC.

The V gene is TRBV30, the J gene TRBJ2-3, with 7 bases that match TRBD1. The CDR3 loop spans 12 amino acids. With V trimmed by 3 bases and J by 3 bases, 0 bases remained unmatched. From germline, CDR1 is GTSNPN and CDR2 SVGIG (reference sequence). DNA for the CDR3: TGTGCCTGGAGCAGGGGGACAGATACGCAGTATTTT. Encoded protein: CAWSRGTDTQYF.

The chain links TRBV5-4 to TRBJ1-3; D not certain. Trimming removed 2 bases from V and 4 bases from J, with 10 bases in between. This CDR3 is 14 amino acids long. The germline V gene has CDR1 SGHNT and CDR2 YYREEE (reference sequence). The CDR3 protein is CASSFHSMGNTIYF. The CDR3 DNA reads TGTGCCAGCAGCTTCCATAGTATGGGAAACACCATATATTTT.

The rearrangement uses TRBV29-1 and TRBJ2-2; D is ambiguous. CDR1 is SQVTM and CDR2 is ANQGSEA in the germline V gene. The CDR3 has 14 residues. The germline V and J ends were trimmed by 0 bases and 1 base, with 6 bases remaining between them. DNA for the CDR3: TGCAGCGTTGAAGAGAGGAGGAACACCGGGGAGCTGTTTTTT. It specifies CSVEERRNTGELFF.

This clone was recorded only once. CDR3 DNA: TGTGCCAGCAGCTTAGGTGGTTCAGGGCTTGGAAACACCATATATTTT. Encoded protein: CASSLGGSGLGNTIYF. This rearrangement joins TRBV7-9 to TRBJ1-3; D might be TRBD1 (5 bases). The germline V gene has CDR1 SEHNR and CDR2 FQNEAQ (reference sequence). This CDR3 spans 16 amino acids. Between the trimmed V and J ends, which lost 1 base and 3 bases, there was a span of 13 bases.

Only a few counts were recorded for this clone. The chain joins TRBV7-2 to TRBJ2-5; D might be TRBD2 (5 bases). The germline V and J ends were trimmed by 4 bases and 2 bases, with 8 bases remaining between them. The germline V gene encodes CDR1 SGHTA and CDR2 FQGNSA. The CDR3 contains 13 residues. DNA for the CDR3: TGTGCCAGCAGCTCCGGACTGCAAGAGACCCAGTACTTC. Its translation: CASSSGLQETQYF.

Here the CDR3 DNA reads TGTGCCAGCTCACCATTGGGAGTTGAAGCTTTCTTT. Encoded protein: CASSPLGVEAFF. J is TRBJ1-1 and V is TRBV18, with D unclear. The CDR3 length is 12 residues. V lost 2 bases and J lost 7, with 8 bases in between. The germline gives CDR1 KGHSH, CDR2 LQKENI.

This clone has a single count. The chain employs TRBV5-1 and TRBJ2-5; 15 nucleotides align to TRBD2. The germline V gene encodes CDR1 SGHRS and CDR2 YFSETQ. V trimming: 2 bases; J trimming: 5 bases; junction bases outside the gene matches: 1. The CDR3 runs 15 residues. This CDR3 is CASSFGTSGRETQYF. DNA of the CDR3: TGCGCCAGCAGCTTTGGGACTAGCGGGAGGGAGACCCAGTACTTC.

The chain couples TRBV5-1 to TRBJ2-2, with 12 bases that match TRBD1. Germline trimming cut 3 bases from V and 2 bases from J; bases unmatched to any gene: 2. CDR1 and CDR2 (germline): SGHRS, YFSETQ. This CDR3 is 16 amino acids long. The CDR3 DNA follows: TGCGCCAGCAGCTGGGGACAGGGGGCTAACACCGGGGAGCTGTTTTTT. This translates into CASSWGQGANTGELFF.

J is TRBJ2-7 and V is TRBV7-9; 7 nucleotides match TRBD1. Trimming removed 4 bases from V and 2 bases from J; junction bases left unmatched: 8. CDR1 SEHNR and CDR2 FQNEAQ come from the germline V gene (reference sequence). CDR3 length: 15 amino acids. CDR3 in DNA: TGTGCCAGCAGCTACCCGACAGGGATGGCCTACGAGCAGTACTTC. As protein: CASSYPTGMAYEQYF.

The chain is built from TRBV5-1 and TRBJ2-3; 7 nucleotides align to TRBD2. Germline V gene sequence: CDR1 SGHRS, CDR2 YFSETQ. The V and J ends lost 3 bases and 6 bases, in that order; junction bases with no gene match: 7. The CDR3 consists of 14 residues. CDR3 sequence (DNA): TGCGCCAGCAGCTGGCCGGGAGGTGGGGATACGCAGTATTTT. It translates to CASSWPGGGDTQYF.

Only one count was recorded for this clone. CDR3 DNA sequence: TGCGCCAGCAGCCCCGGACTAGCGGGAGTGTTCTACAATGAGCAGTTCTTC. This translates into CASSPGLAGVFYNEQFF. The J gene is TRBJ2-1, the V gene TRBV4-1, with TRBD2 identical over 13 bases. Germline CDR1 and CDR2: MGHRA and YSYEKL. This CDR3 comprises 17 residues. The V gene end was trimmed by 4 bases and the J gene end by 3 bases; junction bases not matched to a gene: 6.